Below are 20 T cell receptor beta chains sequenced from a single sample in a study of radiotherapy plus CTLA-4 blockade in lung cancer. Assay used: immunoSEQ multiplex PCR; TCRdb lists only in-frame clones, some missing. The table shows around 110,000 clones, with 75% to 90% occurring only once. This sample comprised peripheral blood, obtained from a patient treated with radiotherapy plus ipilimumab. Receptors originate from a human donor with non-small cell lung cancer that progressed on radiotherapy plus ipilimumab.

The chain has TRBV7-9 and TRBJ2-2; a weak D match, TRBD2 (7 bases). V shed 7 bases and J shed 5 bases, with 20 bases lying between them. Germline V gene lookup returns CDR1 SEHNR and CDR2 FQNEAQ (reference sequence). CDR3 length: 16 residues. The DNA of the CDR3 is TGTGCCAGCACCAACTGGGGAGGGCAGGGGACCGGGGAGCTGTTTTTT. Encoded protein: CASTNWGGQGTGELFF.

This clone occurred once. The rearrangement links TRBV18 to TRBJ2-3; D possibly corresponds to TRBD1 (5 bases). Germline-derived CDR1 and CDR2 are KGHSH and LQKENI. The CDR3 extends over 15 amino acids. The germline V and J ends were trimmed by 3 bases and 4 bases, with 14 bases remaining between them. CDR3 coding DNA: TGTGCCAGCTCACCGGGGCTAGTAGGCGCAGATACGCAGTATTTT. As protein: CASSPGLVGADTQYF.

This sequence joins TRBV6-1 and TRBJ2-7, with D possibly matching TRBD2 (6 bases). V dropped 8 bases and J dropped 4 bases, with 15 bases sitting between them. This CDR3 contains 13 residues. CDR1 and CDR2 from the germline V gene are MNHNS and SASEGT. CDR3 sequence: CASVGRLGYEQYF. For the CDR3, the DNA is TGTGCCAGCGTGGGGAGGTTGGGGTACGAGCAGTACTTC.

For the CDR3, the DNA is TGCAGCGTTGACGGGGGGGCTCACTCCTACAATGAGCAGTTCTTC. Its translation is CSVDGGAHSYNEQFF. V gene TRBV29-1 combines with J gene TRBJ2-1; 8 bases are a match to TRBD2. Germline assignment: CDR1 SQVTM and CDR2 ANQGSEA. This CDR3 has 15 amino acids. After removal of 3 bases from V and 0 bases from J, the junction contained 4 bases not matched to a gene.

This chain connects TRBV5-6 to TRBJ1-1; D ambiguous. V was pared by 4 bases and J by 3 bases, with 13 bases between. Germline CDR1 and CDR2: SGHDT and YYEEEE. The CDR3 is 14 amino acids. The CDR3 loop reads CASSPDPRDTEAFF. The CDR3, as DNA: TGTGCCAGCAGCCCGGACCCAAGGGACACTGAAGCTTTCTTT. Full variable domain (remainder filled in from reference TRBV5-6 and TRBJ1-1): DAGVTQSPTHLIKTRGQQVTLRCSPKSGHDTVSWYQQALGQGPQFIFQYYEEEERQRGNFPDRFSGHQFPNYSSELNVNALLLGDSALYLCASSPDPRDTEAFFGQGTRLTVV.

The rearrangement links TRBV6-6 to TRBJ2-7; D gene uncertain. Germline V gene lookup returns CDR1 MNHNY and CDR2 SVGAGI (reference sequence). The CDR3 has 14 amino acids. Trimming removed 5 bases from V and 3 bases from J, with 14 bases in between. DNA of the CDR3: TGTGCCAGCAGTCCTCTCTCGAGTGTCTACGAGCAGTACTTC. This encodes CASSPLSSVYEQYF.

The rearrangement links TRBV29-1 to TRBJ2-1; 15 nucleotides align to TRBD2. Germline CDR1 and CDR2: SQVTM and ANQGSEA. The CDR3 covers 14 residues. J was trimmed by 6 bases and V by 7 bases; bases with no gene match: 4. CDR3 amino acids: CSGGLAGGPNEQFF. The DNA for the CDR3 is TGCAGCGGTGGACTAGCGGGAGGGCCCAATGAGCAGTTCTTC.

The chain recombines TRBV15 with TRBJ2-7, with 9 bases lining up with TRBD2. V lost 0 bases, J lost 0 bases, and 12 bases stayed unmatched. Germline V gene sequence: CDR1 LNHNV, CDR2 YYDKDF (reference sequence). The CDR3 is made up of 19 amino acids. CDR3 in DNA: TGTGCCACCAGCAGAGAAGAGACTAGCGGATATTTTAGCTCCTACGAGCAGTACTTC. It is translated as CATSREETSGYFSSYEQYF.

V and J are TRBV5-1 and TRBJ2-7; 12 bases match TRBD1. Trimming took 2 bases from V and 7 from J; bases not matched to a gene: 4. Germline CDR1 and CDR2: SGHRS and YFSETQ. The CDR3 extends over 14 amino acids. As DNA, the CDR3 is TGCGCCAGCAGCTTTGGGACAGGGGGCGGTGAGCAGTACTTC. Its translation is CASSFGTGGGEQYF.

Here the CDR3 DNA reads TGTGCCATCAGTGAGTACGGGACAGGGTCCACAGATACGCAGTATTTT. Protein product: CAISEYGTGSTDTQYF. V is TRBV10-3 and J is TRBJ2-3; 9 bases match TRBD1. CDR3 length: 16 residues. After removal of 1 base from V and 2 bases from J, the junction contained 4 bases not matched to a gene. Germline values: CDR1 ENHRY, CDR2 SYGVKD.

This clone has only a few counts. The J gene is TRBJ2-1, the V gene TRBV14; D is possibly TRBD1 (5 bases). The V end lost 1 base, the J end lost 6 bases, and 10 bases lay between the germline ends. Germline CDR1 SGHDN, CDR2 FVKESK. The CDR3 covers 14 residues. DNA for the CDR3: TGTGCCAGCAGCCAAGGGACAACAGGCAATGAGCAGTTCTTC. Translating it yields CASSQGTTGNEQFF.

V gene TRBV27 combines with J gene TRBJ2-1, with D tentatively TRBD1 or TRBD2 (5 bases each). From germline, CDR1 is MNHEY and CDR2 SMNVEV (reference sequence). V lost 6 bases to trimming and J lost 10 bases, with 16 bases between them. The CDR3 totals 13 residues. The CDR3 DNA reads as TGTGCCAGCAGCCCCACGAATGGGGGAGAGCAGTTCTTC. Protein: CASSPTNGGEQFF.

The rearrangement links TRBV6-6 to TRBJ1-2; TRBD1 might be the D (5 bases). V was cut by 6 bases and J by 2 bases, with 13 bases left in between. Per germline, CDR1 MNHNY and CDR2 SVGAGI (reference sequence). This CDR3 comprises 14 residues. The CDR3 loop is CASRPGGGNYGYTF. CDR3 DNA: TGTGCCAGCAGACCCGGGGGGGGGAACTATGGCTACACCTTC.

This clone was found once. The rearrangement uses TRBV4-1 and TRBJ1-4; possible D gene TRBD1, 5 bases. This CDR3 has 16 amino acids. The V end lost 1 base, the J end lost 6 bases, and 15 bases lay between the germline ends. Germline V gene sequence: CDR1 MGHRA, CDR2 YSYEKL. As DNA, the CDR3 is TGCGCCAGCAGCCAAGGAAGAGGGAGAGGGGATGAAAAACTGTTTTTT. Translated: CASSQGRGRGDEKLFF.

The rearrangement joins TRBV7-9 to TRBJ2-1, with 12 positions matching TRBD2. V shed 6 bases, J shed 8 bases, and the junction held 5 bases outside the gene matches. The CDR3 extends over 14 amino acids. Germline CDR1 SEHNR, CDR2 FQNEAQ (reference sequence). The CDR3 reads CASSLAGGPDEQFF. Written as DNA, the CDR3 is TGTGCCAGCAGTCTAGCGGGAGGGCCCGATGAGCAGTTCTTC. The full variable domain, its missing parts supplied by reference TRBV7-9 and TRBJ2-1, is DTGVSQNPRHKITKRGQNVTFRCDPISEHNRLYWYRQTLGQGPEFLTYFQNEAQLEKSRLLSDRFSAERPKGSFSTLEIQRTEQGDSAMYLCASSLAGGPDEQFFGPGTRLTVL.

V and J are TRBV5-5 and TRBJ1-2, with 8 bases aligning to TRBD1. With 3 bases clipped from V and 2 bases from J, the junction kept 3 bases outside the gene matches. The V gene's germline CDR1 is SGHKS and CDR2 YYEKEE (reference sequence). There are 14 residues in the CDR3. The CDR3 loop reads CASSWGQVNYGYTF. In DNA, the CDR3 is TGTGCCAGCAGCTGGGGACAGGTCAACTATGGCTACACCTTC.

V is TRBV5-1 and J is TRBJ2-3, with 7 positions matching TRBD2. V lost 2 bases and J lost 7; bases outside the gene matches: 4. This CDR3 has 13 residues. Germline V gene data show CDR1 as SGHRS and CDR2 as YFSETQ. Here the CDR3 DNA reads TGCGCCAGCAGCTTAGCGGGAATGAATACGCAGTATTTT. Its translation is CASSLAGMNTQYF.

V is TRBV11-2 and J is TRBJ1-2, with a possible D match to TRBD1 (5 bases). CDR3 length: 17 amino acids. Germline loops: CDR1 SGHAT, CDR2 FQNNGV. Trimming left V 5 bases short and J 12 bases short, with 31 bases between. The CDR3 loop reads CASSLPPGRLGGTTHTF. The CDR3 nucleotides are TGTGCCAGCAGCCTTCCTCCGGGACGACTGGGGGGGACCACGCACACCTTC.

This clone was recorded only once. J is TRBJ2-5 and V is TRBV25-1; no reliable D call. The last part of the DNA fits TRBJ2-7 better; the J call may be wrong. The CDR3 length is 12 residues. Germline V CDR1 and CDR2: MGHDK, SYGVNS. CDR3 bases: TGTGCCAGCAGTGCCCGATCTTACGAGCAGTACTTC. It is translated as CASSARSYEQYF.

The V call is TRBV5-6, the J call TRBJ1-2; 7 bases agree with TRBD1. The CDR3 is 15 amino acids. Germline loops: CDR1 SGHDT, CDR2 YYEEEE. Trimming at V came to 4 bases and at J to 6 bases, leaving 12 bases not matched to a gene. The CDR3 loop is CASSQDRRLSDGYTF. The CDR3 DNA reads TGTGCCAGCAGCCAGGACAGGCGATTATCAGATGGCTACACCTTC. The full variable domain, completed using reference TRBV5-6 and TRBJ1-2, is DAGVTQSPTHLIKTRGQQVTLRCSPKSGHDTVSWYQQALGQGPQFIFQYYEEEERQRGNFPDRFSGHQFPNYSSELNVNALLLGDSALYLCASSQDRRLSDGYTFGSGTRLTVV.